One sample yielded the 28 T cell receptor beta chains listed below, sequenced in a study of shared T cell receptors in the human thymus. Clones were sequenced by immunoSEQ multiplex PCR, and TCRdb holds only the in-frame ones, with some missing. The sample holds about 660,000 clones, approximately 87% seen once. These data were also reused for a study on human thymus T cells.

Specimen: thymocytes. These receptors all come from a boy under two years old with a congenital heart defect.

This chain connects TRBV2 to TRBJ2-7; D remains unclear. The V end lost 3 bases, the J end lost 2 bases, and 17 bases lay between the germline ends. CDR1 is SNHLY, CDR2 FYNNEI, per germline. The CDR3 is 16 residues long. The DNA of the CDR3 is TGTGCCAGCAGTGACCCGTACAGTCCCCTTCCCTACGAGCAGTACTTC. The encoded protein is CASSDPYSPLPYEQYF.

CDR3 sequence: CASSLSSGGSYNEQFF. Here the CDR3 DNA reads TGTGCCAGCAGCCTGTCCAGCGGGGGATCCTACAATGAGCAGTTCTTC. This rearrangement joins TRBV9 to TRBJ2-1; TRBD2 aligns across 8 bases. Losses at the gene ends were 4 bases for V and 1 base for J; bases not matched to a gene: 7. Germline assignment: CDR1 SGDLS and CDR2 YYNGEE. CDR3 length: 16 amino acids.

The V and J genes are TRBV5-4 and TRBJ2-7; TRBD1 aligns across 10 bases. The germline V gene has CDR1 SGHNT and CDR2 YYREEE (reference sequence). The trim removed 2 bases at V and 4 bases at J, leaving 18 bases unmatched. The CDR3 is made up of 19 amino acids. This chain's CDR3 is CASSFWAKKTGQGFYEQYF. The CDR3 nucleotides are TGTGCCAGCAGCTTCTGGGCAAAGAAAACGGGACAGGGGTTTTACGAGCAGTACTTC. Drawing the rest from reference TRBV5-4 and TRBJ2-7, the complete variable domain is ETGVTQSPTHLIKTRGQQVTLRCSSQSGHNTVSWYQQALGQGPQFIFQYYREEENGRGNFPPRFSGLQFPNYSSELNVNALELDDSALYLCASSFWAKKTGQGFYEQYFGPGTRLTVT.

The chain is built from TRBV5-6 and TRBJ1-3, with D perhaps matching TRBD1 (6 bases). Germline V gene sequence: CDR1 SGHDT, CDR2 YYEEEE. V gave up 2 bases and J gave up 0 bases, with 21 bases separating them. The CDR3 sequence is 19 residues long. The CDR3 sequence is CASSFGGLRGDNSGNTIYF. The CDR3 DNA is TGTGCCAGCAGCTTTGGCGGTTTAAGAGGGGACAACTCTGGAAACACCATATATTTT.

The chain employs TRBV28 and TRBJ1-2, with TRBD1 matching 7 bases. After removal of 4 bases from V and 5 bases from J, the junction contained 10 bases not matched to a gene. There are 15 residues in the CDR3. The V gene's germline CDR1 is MDHEN and CDR2 SYDVKM. CDR3 protein: CASSSKVTGPYGYTF. The CDR3 DNA is TGTGCCAGCAGTTCTAAAGTGACAGGGCCTTATGGCTACACCTTC.

The gene calls are TRBV4-1 and TRBJ1-3; 7 positions match TRBD1. This CDR3 comprises 19 residues. Unmatched junction bases numbered 12, after V lost 1 base and J lost 0 bases. The germline V gene has CDR1 MGHRA and CDR2 YSYEKL. CDR3 sequence (DNA): TGCGCCAGCAGCCAAGGAGGGGGGACAGTAGAAACCTCTGGAAACACCATATATTTT. Protein sequence: CASSQGGGTVETSGNTIYF.

J is TRBJ1-2 and V is TRBV4-3; D unresolved. V was cut by 1 base and J by 8 bases, with 20 bases left in between. The CDR3 is 16 residues long. Looked up from germline, CDR1 is LGHNA and CDR2 is YSLEER. The CDR3 sequence: CASSQVTATGVWGYTF. The DNA for the CDR3 is TGCGCCAGCAGCCAAGTAACGGCGACGGGAGTATGGGGCTACACCTTC.

The chain has TRBV14 and TRBJ2-3; D possibly corresponds to TRBD1 (5 bases). V lost 4 bases, J lost 0 bases, and 11 bases lay in between. Germline CDR1 is SGHDN and CDR2 is FVKESK. The CDR3 has 15 amino acids. The CDR3 here is CASSRDSPSTDTQYF. CDR3 bases: TGTGCCAGCAGCCGAGACAGTCCTAGCACAGATACGCAGTATTTT.

The chain employs TRBV28 and TRBJ2-1, with 8 bases lining up with TRBD1. With 11 bases clipped from V and 0 bases from J, the junction kept 3 bases outside the gene matches. The CDR3 is made up of 13 amino acids. CDR1 and CDR2 (germline): MDHEN, SYDVKM. The CDR3 region has the DNA TGTGCCGGACAGGGTCGCTCCTACAATGAGCAGTTCTTC. It yields the protein CAGQGRSYNEQFF.

DNA for the CDR3: TGTGCCAGCAGTGTCCAACCGGGACAGGGGTACTATGAGCAGTTCTTC. Protein sequence: CASSVQPGQGYYEQFF. The genes are TRBV6-1 and TRBJ2-1, with TRBD1 matching over 10 bases. The CDR3 length is 16 residues. CDR1 and CDR2 (germline): MNHNS, SASEGT. V shed 4 bases and J 8 bases; nucleotides not matched to a gene: 11.

This clone was found a few times. The J gene is TRBJ1-3, the V gene TRBV5-6; 11 nucleotides line up with TRBD1. V shed 2 bases, J shed 8 bases, and the junction held 3 bases outside the gene matches. Germline CDR1 and CDR2: SGHDT and YYEEEE. CDR3 length: 14 residues. CDR3: CASSFRDRGDTIYF. The CDR3 nucleotides are TGTGCCAGCAGCTTCCGGGACAGGGGGGACACCATATATTTT.

Note on this clone: The same CDR3 also results from other DNA sequences found in this sample. The V and J genes are TRBV6-5 and TRBJ2-3; 13 positions match TRBD2. The CDR3 contains 15 residues. V trimming: 6 bases; J trimming: 2 bases; junction bases outside the gene matches: 2. Germline V lookup: CDR1 MNHEY, CDR2 SVGAGI. The CDR3 region is CASRLAGGPTDTQYF. The CDR3 DNA follows: TGTGCCAGCAGACTAGCGGGGGGGCCCACAGATACGCAGTATTTT.

The chain has TRBV19 and TRBJ1-1; perhaps TRBD1 as D (6 bases). Trimming left V 3 bases short and J 1 base short, with 9 bases between. Per germline, CDR1 LNHDA and CDR2 SQIVND (reference sequence). This CDR3 region has 14 residues. The CDR3 bases are TGTGCCAGTAGTATCTCCAGGGGGAACACTGAAGCTTTCTTT. This sequence encodes CASSISRGNTEAFF.

V is TRBV5-1 and J is TRBJ2-3, with D possibly TRBD2 on 6 matching bases. This CDR3 contains 15 residues. Deletions cut 2 bases from V and 2 bases from J, with 12 bases between. CDR1 is SGHRS and CDR2 is YFSETQ in the germline V gene. The CDR3 sequence: CASSFGDSNTDTQYF. The CDR3 nucleotides read TGCGCCAGCAGCTTCGGGGACTCGAACACAGATACGCAGTATTTT.

The chain links TRBV6-5 to TRBJ1-4; D not certain. The CDR3 sequence is 16 residues long. Per the germline V gene, CDR1 is MNHEY and CDR2 is SVGAGI. The germline V and J ends were trimmed by 0 bases and 5 bases, with 13 bases remaining between them. The CDR3 reads CASSYSRKVENEKLFF. The CDR3 coding sequence is TGTGCCAGCAGTTACTCGCGGAAGGTTGAGAATGAAAAACTGTTTTTT.

V is TRBV11-2 and J is TRBJ1-1, with TRBD1 matching 7 bases. The length of the CDR3 is 15 residues. V lost 1 base, J lost 2 bases, and 4 bases stayed unmatched. Germline V gene sequence: CDR1 SGHAT, CDR2 FQNNGV. CDR3 nucleotide sequence: TGTGCCAGCAGCTTAGTCTGGGACAGCAACACTGAAGCTTTCTTT. Translated: CASSLVWDSNTEAFF.

The chain links TRBV6-5 to TRBJ2-2, with 7 bases fitting TRBD1. The CDR3 sequence is 15 residues long. With 7 bases clipped from V and 0 bases from J, the junction kept 5 bases outside the gene matches. The V gene's germline CDR1 is MNHEY and CDR2 SVGAGI. In DNA form, the CDR3 reads TGTGCCAGCAAGGGGGCCGACGCGAACACCGGGGAGCTGTTTTTT. Protein: CASKGADANTGELFF.

The chain recombines TRBV5-4 with TRBJ2-7, with D perhaps TRBD2 (6 bases). V was shortened by 2 bases and J by 2 bases, with 8 bases between the two germline ends. The germline V gene has CDR1 SGHNT and CDR2 YYREEE (reference sequence). This CDR3 contains 13 residues. The CDR3 DNA is TGTGCCAGCAGCTTCGGGACTGCCTACGAGCAGTACTTC. This encodes CASSFGTAYEQYF.

The V call is TRBV11-2, the J call TRBJ2-7; 16 positions agree with TRBD2. The CDR3 spans 19 residues. Germline CDR1 is SGHAT and CDR2 is FQNNGV. The ends lost 0 bases at V and 4 bases at J; junction bases unmatched: 9. The CDR3 protein is CASSLDPGTSGGEQYEQYF. The CDR3 DNA follows: TGTGCCAGCAGCTTAGATCCCGGGACTAGCGGGGGGGAACAATACGAGCAGTACTTC.

The J gene is TRBJ2-1, the V gene TRBV5-6, with a weak D call TRBD1 (8 bases). Trimming removed 4 bases from V and 5 bases from J, with 16 bases in between. Germline CDR1 is SGHDT and CDR2 is YYEEEE. The CDR3 length is 15 residues. CDR3 protein: CASSPGGTGDNEQFF. For the CDR3, the DNA is TGTGCCAGCAGCCCCGGGGGGACAGGAGACAATGAGCAGTTCTTC.

The rearrangement links TRBV14 to TRBJ1-2; no firm D call. CDR3 length: 13 amino acids. V lost 4 bases to trimming and J lost 2 bases, with 8 bases between them. The V gene's germline CDR1 is SGHDN and CDR2 FVKESK. The CDR3, as DNA: TGTGCCAGCAGCCTGGCACACAACTATGGCTACACCTTC. Translation: CASSLAHNYGYTF. The entire variable domain, with the rest obtained from reference TRBV14 and TRBJ1-2, is as follows: EAGVTQFPSHSVIEKGQTVTLRCDPISGHDNLYWYRRVMGKEIKFLLHFVKESKQDESGMPNNRFLAERTGGTYSTLKVQPAELEDSGVYFCASSLAHNYGYTFGSGTRLTVV.

This chain joins TRBV27 and TRBJ2-7; perhaps TRBD2 as D (6 bases). The V gene lost 6 bases and the J gene lost 2 bases, with 17 bases spanning the gap. CDR3 length equals 15 residues. CDR1 is MNHEY and CDR2 is SMNVEV in the germline V gene (reference sequence). The CDR3 DNA reads TGTGCCAGCAGCCTAGCTGGGACTGAAGCCTACGAGCAGTACTTC. This gives the protein CASSLAGTEAYEQYF.

This rearrangement joins TRBV7-9 to TRBJ1-4; 10 nucleotides agree with TRBD1. The CDR3 consists of 15 residues. J lost 5 bases, V lost 5 bases, and 5 bases had no gene match. CDR1 SEHNR and CDR2 FQNEAQ come from the germline V gene (reference sequence). The CDR3 nucleotides read TGTGCCAGCAGCCCGGGACAGGGGAAAAATGAAAAACTGTTTTTT. This encodes CASSPGQGKNEKLFF.

The chain joins TRBV5-8 to TRBJ1-2; 7 nucleotides match TRBD1. The V and J ends lost 0 bases and 4 bases, in that order; junction bases with no gene match: 6. The V gene's germline CDR1 is SGHTS and CDR2 YDEGEE. This CDR3 contains 15 residues. CDR3 amino acids: CASSLAAGGLYGYTF. The CDR3 coding sequence is TGTGCCAGCAGCTTGGCCGCAGGGGGGCTCTATGGCTACACCTTC. The full variable domain, with the rest looked up from reference TRBV5-8 and TRBJ1-2, is EAGVTQSPTHLIKTRGQQATLRCSPISGHTSVYWYQQALGLGLQFLLWYDEGEERNRGNFPPRFSGRQFPNYSSELNVNALELEDSALYLCASSLAAGGLYGYTFGSGTRLTVV.

The rearrangement links TRBV1 to TRBJ2-2; the table gives TRBD1 as D, unverified against the DNA. TRBV1 is an annotated pseudogene. The CDR3 has 17 amino acids. For the CDR3, the DNA is TGCACCAGCAGCCAAGACCTGGGCCTGGGGAACACCGGGGAGCTGTTTTTT. Its translation: CTSSQDLGLGNTGELFF.

The table lists this clone with a count of one. The chain recombines TRBV28 with TRBJ1-4; 11 bases agree with TRBD1. The CDR3 is 17 residues long. The V and J ends lost 6 bases and 7 bases, in that order; junction bases with no gene match: 13. Germline CDR1 is MDHEN and CDR2 is SYDVKM. CDR3 region: CASRRGGQGGLGEKLFF. CDR3 DNA sequence: TGTGCCAGCAGGCGCGGGGGACAGGGGGGTTTGGGTGAAAAACTGTTTTTT.

V and J are TRBV28 and TRBJ2-7, with D perhaps matching TRBD2 (6 bases). Trimming removed 3 bases from V and 2 bases from J, with 11 bases in between. The CDR3 sequence is 14 residues long. CDR1 MDHEN and CDR2 SYDVKM come from the germline V gene. The CDR3, as DNA: TGTGCCAGCAGTTTTTCACTAGCACCCTACGAGCAGTACTTC. Translating gives CASSFSLAPYEQYF.

The chain recombines TRBV5-1 with TRBJ2-7, with 7 bases lining up with TRBD1. J lost 2 bases, V lost 4 bases, and 6 bases had no gene match. Germline values: CDR1 SGHRS, CDR2 YFSETQ. The CDR3 is made up of 14 amino acids. The CDR3, as DNA: TGCGCCAGCAGCCCTCGACAGGGTACCTACGAGCAGTACTTC. Residues: CASSPRQGTYEQYF.